The rows below give T cell receptor beta chains drawn from one sample of a study of cytomegalovirus exposure and HLA in healthy donors. This table comes from immunoSEQ multiplex PCR, and its TCRdb copy is limited to in-frame clones, with some not included. The sample has about 150,000 clones; approximately 83% are singletons. The sequenced material came from PBMCs. These receptors came from a man in his forties or fifties in good health and CMV-seronegative. The CDR3 runs from the conserved cysteine through the conserved F or W. Fields, in order: CDR3 protein, J gene, V gene, D gene. The D gene is left open where the match is weak.

CASSPRTGSNYGYTF,TRBJ1-2,TRBV11-1,TRBD1
CASSLDAGKRYEQYF,TRBJ2-7,TRBV5-1,-
CASRRTSGRESYEQYF,TRBJ2-7,TRBV27,TRBD2
CASRETGGYFETQYF,TRBJ2-5,TRBV6-5,-
CSGSPGLAGVEQFF,TRBJ2-1,TRBV29-1,TRBD2
CASSFSGVQETQYF,TRBJ2-5,TRBV27,-
CASSLGLAAYNEQFF,TRBJ2-1,TRBV7-3,TRBD2
CASSPGTTGWAHEQYF,TRBJ2-7,TRBV7-2,TRBD1
CASSQDTQDTEAFF,TRBJ1-1,TRBV4-1,-
CASSILGTPDTQYF,TRBJ2-3,TRBV19,-
CASSVDRVGYTF,TRBJ1-2,TRBV6-1,TRBD1
CASSSGTEEKLFF,TRBJ1-4,TRBV6-5,-
CASSAREEQPQHF,TRBJ1-5,TRBV6-1,-
CASSEVAALAGGDYEQYF,TRBJ2-7,TRBV2,TRBD2
CASSPRWGGDTEAFF,TRBJ1-1,TRBV5-1,-
CASSPGVQGIDTLSGYGYTF,TRBJ1-2,TRBV5-1,-
CASSKIAGVGEQYF,TRBJ2-7,TRBV28,-
CASSRDRANYGYTF,TRBJ1-2,TRBV27,TRBD1
CASSLMGQGSYEQYF,TRBJ2-7,TRBV7-6,TRBD1
CASSPRRQGAYEQYF,TRBJ2-7,TRBV4-3,TRBD1
CASSLDLARGNEQFF,TRBJ2-1,TRBV11-2,-
CASSEQGYFQETQYF,TRBJ2-5,TRBV7-2,TRBD1
CASRARQGPNTGELFF,TRBJ2-2,TRBV10-2,TRBD1
CASSLGAGGMNEQFF,TRBJ2-1,TRBV5-1,TRBD2
CASSLEVQGTNEKLFF,TRBJ1-4,TRBV7-9,-
CASSEVNYPTSNQPQHF,TRBJ1-5,TRBV6-1,-
CAITPGVNTGELFF,TRBJ2-2,TRBV10-3,-
CASSVGSGWETQYF,TRBJ2-5,TRBV9,-
CASSRSGQGTNEQFF,TRBJ2-1,TRBV4-3,TRBD1
CASSDEGRTISYEQYF,TRBJ2-7,TRBV10-2,-
CASKSPGEETQYF,TRBJ2-5,TRBV5-1,-
CASSLRQGIDTQYF,TRBJ2-3,TRBV5-6,-
CASSHPQGTGELFF,TRBJ2-2,TRBV4-3,-
CASSLGASGFTDTQYF,TRBJ2-3,TRBV27,TRBD2
CASTQKQGVNQPQHF,TRBJ1-5,TRBV6-5,-
CASSQAGEGTYSNQPQHF,TRBJ1-5,TRBV4-1,-
CSAGRREAFF,TRBJ1-1,TRBV20-1,-
CASSRGGTGGVYEQYF,TRBJ2-7,TRBV28,-
CASSAASGGPDTQYF,TRBJ2-3,TRBV9,-
CASSSTTRRAMEETQYF,TRBJ2-5,TRBV5-6,-
CATMTGMDTEAFF,TRBJ1-1,TRBV15,TRBD1
CASTEGSVRQPQHF,TRBJ1-5,TRBV6-1,-
CASRDFNGYTF,TRBJ1-2,TRBV27,-
CASSLSIRGWSEAFF,TRBJ1-1,TRBV5-6,-
CASSSSSLAKNIQYF,TRBJ2-4,TRBV21-1,-
CASTWARTYGYTF,TRBJ1-2,TRBV19,-
CASGQGAGDEKLFF,TRBJ1-4,TRBV30,TRBD1
CASSLASPTEAFF,TRBJ1-1,TRBV28,-
CASSGRDRVAFF,TRBJ1-1,TRBV19,TRBD1
CASTLVPRGSGANVLTF,TRBJ2-6,TRBV11-1,-
CASSRRLYGHTEAFF,TRBJ1-1,TRBV11-1,-
CASSPGYDYGYTF,TRBJ1-2,TRBV6-1,-
CASSLDTSGYNEQFF,TRBJ2-1,TRBV11-2,TRBD2
CASSLPHSYEQYF,TRBJ2-7,TRBV5-4,-
CAWNPDFLGSYNEQFF,TRBJ2-1,TRBV30,-